This passage covers 30 T cell receptor beta chains from one sample sequenced in a study of cytomegalovirus exposure and HLA in healthy donors. The assay was immunoSEQ multiplex PCR, and TCRdb's table has in-frame clones only and misses some. The profile shows more than 250,000 clones, 86% of them singletons. Sample: PBMCs. Receptors were obtained from a woman aged 18-35 years in good health and CMV-seronegative.

Only one count was recorded for this clone. V and J are TRBV4-1 and TRBJ2-7; 7 bases are shared with TRBD2. Germline CDR1 and CDR2: MGHRA and YSYEKL. V trimming: 3 bases; J trimming: 5 bases; junction bases outside the gene matches: 13. CDR3 length: 16 amino acids. The CDR3 here is CASSQPAGLPPHEQYF. CDR3 sequence (DNA): TGCGCCAGCAGCCAGCCCGCGGGACTACCTCCCCACGAGCAGTACTTC.

The CDR3 reads CASSYTGGKGYEQYF. The CDR3 DNA sequence: TGCGCCAGCAGCTATACAGGGGGCAAGGGGTACGAGCAGTACTTC. The chain combines TRBV5-1 with TRBJ2-7; the match to TRBD1 covers 9 bases. Germline trimming cut 3 bases from V and 4 bases from J; bases unmatched to any gene: 8. CDR1 is SGHRS and CDR2 is YFSETQ in the germline V gene. CDR3 length: 15 amino acids.

The chain employs TRBV7-3 and TRBJ2-5; possibly TRBD2 for D (6 bases). Between the trimmed V and J ends, which lost 4 bases and 3 bases, there was a span of 15 bases. The CDR3 has 15 amino acids. The germline V gene has CDR1 SGHTA and CDR2 FQGTGA. The CDR3 region has the DNA TGTGCCAGCAGCTCCACCGGAGGGATCGAAGAGACCCAGTACTTC. It encodes CASSSTGGIEETQYF.

V and J are TRBV4-1 and TRBJ2-3, with D perhaps matching TRBD2 (5 bases). The CDR3 contains 14 residues. Trimming removed 8 bases at V and 4 bases at J, with 16 bases between. Germline values: CDR1 MGHRA, CDR2 YSYEKL. The CDR3 nucleotides are TGCGCCAGCCGGAACCTAGCACTGGCAGATACGCAGTATTTT. Amino acid sequence: CASRNLALADTQYF.

This chain joins TRBV7-3 and TRBJ2-3; possibly TRBD2 for D (7 bases). This CDR3 comprises 17 residues. The V gene lost 1 base and the J gene lost 3 bases, with 17 bases spanning the gap. Germline values: CDR1 SGHTA, CDR2 FQGTGA. CDR3 nucleotide sequence: TGTGCCAGCAGCTTAATAGGGGGTGCTAGCGGAACAGATACGCAGTATTTT. It translates to CASSLIGGASGTDTQYF.

This clone was observed a single time. V usage is TRBV15 and J usage is TRBJ2-7; 8 bases fit TRBD1. Per the germline V gene, CDR1 is LNHNV and CDR2 is YYDKDF (reference sequence). V dropped 2 bases and J dropped 4; count of bases not matched to a gene: 1. This CDR3 is built from 13 residues. CDR3 sequence: CATSRQGAYEQYF. For the CDR3, the DNA is TGTGCCACCAGCAGACAGGGGGCATACGAGCAGTACTTC.

The chain recombines TRBV7-2 with TRBJ2-7; TRBD2 might be the D (6 bases). The germline CDR1 and CDR2 sequences are SGHTA and FQGNSA. CDR3 length: 14 residues. V was trimmed by 1 base and J by 3 bases, leaving 10 bases between them. The CDR3 nucleotides read TGTGCCAGCAGCTTAGTAGGACTACACTACGAGCAGTACTTC. This translates into CASSLVGLHYEQYF.

This chain joins TRBV28 and TRBJ2-1; possibly TRBD1 for D (5 bases). CDR3 length equals 14 residues. V gave up 7 bases and J gave up 5 bases, with 15 bases separating them. Looked up from germline, CDR1 is MDHEN and CDR2 is SYDVKM. The CDR3 spells CASMSGSLDNEQFF. The CDR3, as DNA: TGTGCCAGCATGTCAGGGTCCCTTGACAATGAGCAGTTCTTC.

V and J are TRBV5-1 and TRBJ2-7; 7 bases line up with TRBD1. CDR1 SGHRS and CDR2 YFSETQ come from the germline V gene. V shed 0 bases, J shed 0 bases, and the junction held 3 bases outside the gene matches. This CDR3 region has 15 residues. The CDR3 loop reads CASSLVRDSSYEQYF. Here the CDR3 DNA reads TGCGCCAGCAGCTTGGTCCGGGACAGCTCCTACGAGCAGTACTTC.

Concerning this clone itself: The sample has other DNA sequences that encode this CDR3 too. This rearrangement joins TRBV5-1 to TRBJ2-3; 10 nucleotides line up with TRBD1. CDR1 SGHRS and CDR2 YFSETQ come from the germline V gene. This CDR3 is built from 14 residues. The V segment lost 3 bases and the J segment 4 bases; nucleotides outside the gene matches: 2. The DNA for the CDR3 is TGCGCCAGCAGCTCCGGGACAGGGGCAGATACGCAGTATTTT. It translates to CASSSGTGADTQYF.

The gene calls are TRBV28 and TRBJ2-1; 9 nucleotides match TRBD2. Trimming cost V 6 bases and J 7 bases; bases outside gene matches: 10. Looked up from germline, CDR1 is MDHEN and CDR2 is SYDVKM. This CDR3 has 15 amino acids. The CDR3 DNA reads as TGTGCCAGCAGCCTACCAGCGGGAGGCCGAAATGAGCAGTTCTTC. Translation gives CASSLPAGGRNEQFF.

The chain employs TRBV9 and TRBJ2-1; TRBD2 matches 7 bases. Germline CDR1 SGDLS, CDR2 YYNGEE. The CDR3 length is 15 residues. Trimming removed 1 base from V and 4 bases from J; junction bases left unmatched: 5. Written as DNA, the CDR3 is TGTGCCAGCAGCGTAAGAACTAGCGAGTACAATGAGCAGTTCTTC. Its protein is CASSVRTSEYNEQFF.

V gene TRBV5-1 combines with J gene TRBJ2-1; TRBD2 matches at 8 bases. The CDR3 runs to 16 residues. Trimming cost V 1 base and J 7 bases; bases outside gene matches: 10. Germline CDR1 is SGHRS and CDR2 is YFSETQ. The CDR3 DNA reads TGCGCCAGCAGCTTGTTGACCAGCGGGAGCGGAAATGAGCAGTTCTTC. This sequence encodes CASSLLTSGSGNEQFF.

The gene calls are TRBV28 and TRBJ2-7, with D possibly matching TRBD1 (6 bases). Per germline, CDR1 MDHEN and CDR2 SYDVKM. Trimming removed 3 bases at V and 0 bases at J, with 12 bases between. The CDR3 runs 15 residues. The CDR3 here is CASSFRAGVSYEQYF. The CDR3 DNA sequence: TGTGCCAGCAGTTTCAGGGCAGGGGTCTCCTACGAGCAGTACTTC.

This sequence joins TRBV28 and TRBJ1-2; TRBD1 agrees at 9 bases. The CDR3 is 13 amino acids. With V trimmed by 10 bases and J by 7 bases, 10 bases remained unmatched. Germline-derived CDR1 and CDR2 are MDHEN and SYDVKM. The CDR3 DNA follows: TGTGCCACCGACCCTACAGGGGGCAGTGGCTACACCTTC. Its translation: CATDPTGGSGYTF.

The chain is built from TRBV30 and TRBJ2-1; 10 bases fit TRBD2. Per the germline V gene, CDR1 is GTSNPN and CDR2 is SVGIG (reference sequence). The J segment lost 7 bases and the V segment lost 2 bases, leaving 17 bases of the junction unmatched. The CDR3 runs 18 residues. The CDR3 loop reads CAWSPSPGASGRSNEQFF. The CDR3 DNA reads as TGTGCCTGGAGTCCCTCCCCGGGGGCTAGCGGGAGATCGAATGAGCAGTTCTTC.

The rearrangement links TRBV7-2 to TRBJ2-7; 8 bases are a match to TRBD1. J gave up 3 bases and V 4 bases, and 5 bases lay outside the gene matches. The CDR3 sequence is 14 residues long. CDR1 is SGHTA, CDR2 FQGNSA, per germline. CDR3 sequence: CASSSQGAVYEQYF. The CDR3 DNA reads as TGTGCCAGCAGCTCTCAGGGGGCAGTCTACGAGCAGTACTTC.

The J gene is TRBJ1-2, the V gene TRBV4-1; the D is unclear. The CDR3 is made up of 14 amino acids. Germline V gene sequence: CDR1 MGHRA, CDR2 YSYEKL. The germline V and J ends were trimmed by 2 bases and 7 bases, with 14 bases remaining between them. CDR3 residues: CASSQQEVEGGYTF. CDR3 bases: TGCGCCAGCAGCCAACAGGAGGTAGAAGGTGGCTACACCTTC.

This clone appeared a few times. The chain carries TRBV6-5 and TRBJ1-2; 9 bases agree with TRBD1. Trimming removed 4 bases from V and 5 bases from J; junction bases left unmatched: 8. This CDR3 is built from 15 residues. Germline V lookup: CDR1 MNHEY, CDR2 SVGAGI. CDR3 in DNA: TGTGCCAGCAGTTCCTCGGCCGGGACAGGGTATGGCTACACCTTC. This gives the protein CASSSSAGTGYGYTF.

J is TRBJ2-3 and V is TRBV7-2, with D possibly TRBD2 on 5 matching bases. The CDR3 length is 16 residues. Germline lookup yields CDR1 SGHTA and CDR2 FQGNSA. The V gene lost 1 base and the J gene lost 0 bases, with 11 bases spanning the gap. The CDR3 spells CASSLVLARSTDTQYF. As DNA, the CDR3 is TGTGCCAGCAGCTTAGTCCTAGCTAGGAGCACAGATACGCAGTATTTT.

This clone was seen once. The chain links TRBV27 to TRBJ1-1; possibly TRBD1 for D (5 bases). Trimming stripped 6 bases from V and 2 bases from J, with 13 bases between. Germline CDR1 MNHEY, CDR2 SMNVEV (reference sequence). The CDR3 extends over 14 amino acids. CDR3 nucleotide sequence: TGTGCCAGCAGATTTAGAGGGACTAACACTGAAGCTTTCTTT. Its translation is CASRFRGTNTEAFF.

The chain combines TRBV7-6 with TRBJ2-7; no reliable D call. In germline, CDR1 is SGHVS, CDR2 FNYEAQ. The V gene lost 0 bases and the J gene lost 0 bases, with 9 bases spanning the gap. This CDR3 spans 15 amino acids. The CDR3 protein is CASSLASGTSYEQYF. The CDR3 DNA sequence: TGTGCCAGCAGCTTAGCGTCAGGAACCTCCTACGAGCAGTACTTC.

This clone showed up just a few times. This sequence joins TRBV6-6 and TRBJ1-2, with D perhaps matching TRBD1 (6 bases). The CDR3 contains 16 residues. Germline CDR1 and CDR2: MNHNY and SVGAGI (reference sequence). Trimming removed 0 bases at V and 4 bases at J, with 15 bases between. In DNA, the CDR3 is TGTGCCAGCAGTTACTCGGGAGTGGACAGATTCTATGGCTACACCTTC. This encodes CASSYSGVDRFYGYTF.

The sample holds a few counts of this clone. This chain connects TRBV27 to TRBJ2-7; unclear D gene. Germline V lookup: CDR1 MNHEY, CDR2 SMNVEV (reference sequence). V lost 0 bases and J lost 6, with 12 bases in between. CDR3 length: 14 amino acids. CDR3 sequence: CASSLSTTVGEQYF. CDR3 DNA: TGTGCCAGCAGTTTATCTACTACCGTTGGCGAGCAGTACTTC.

This rearrangement joins TRBV29-1 to TRBJ1-2; D may be TRBD1 (5 bases). CDR1 and CDR2 from the germline V gene are SQVTM and ANQGSEA. CDR3 length: 13 residues. The V and J ends lost 5 bases and 3 bases respectively, with 13 bases between them. The CDR3 reads CSVSGLADYGYTF. Here the CDR3 DNA reads TGCAGCGTTTCAGGGTTGGCCGACTATGGCTACACCTTC.

The chain links TRBV7-2 to TRBJ2-7, with D possibly being TRBD2 (6 bases). V was pared by 3 bases and J by 0 bases, with 12 bases between. CDR1 and CDR2 (germline): SGHTA, FQGNSA. The CDR3 covers 15 residues. CDR3 nucleotides: TGTGCCAGCAGCTTTGGGACTGTTTCCTCCTACGAGCAGTACTTC. This sequence encodes CASSFGTVSSYEQYF.

V gene TRBV4-3 combines with J gene TRBJ1-5; D is uncertain. This CDR3 spans 16 amino acids. Trimming left V 0 bases short and J 0 bases short, with 9 bases between. Per the germline V gene, CDR1 is LGHNA and CDR2 is YSLEER. CDR3: CASSQEAGYSNQPQHF. The CDR3, as DNA: TGCGCCAGCAGCCAAGAGGCGGGCTATAGCAATCAGCCCCAGCATTTT.

As DNA, the CDR3 is TGTGCCAGCAGTTCACGGGTCTTCTATGGCTACACCTTC. Residues: CASSSRVFYGYTF. V is TRBV6-5 and J is TRBJ1-2; D ambiguous. From germline, CDR1 is MNHEY and CDR2 SVGAGI. Trimming pared 4 bases from V and 4 bases from J, leaving 10 bases between. The CDR3 runs 13 residues.

The chain recombines TRBV5-8 with TRBJ2-5; no clear D gene. Between the trimmed V and J ends, which lost 1 base and 2 bases, there was a span of 12 bases. Germline-derived CDR1 and CDR2 are SGHTS and YDEGEE. CDR3 length equals 15 residues. The CDR3 bases are TGTGCCAGCAGCTTGTTTCAGGCTATTCAAGAGACCCAGTACTTC. This encodes CASSLFQAIQETQYF.

The V and J genes are TRBV29-1 and TRBJ2-3; 8 nucleotides align to TRBD1. Germline V CDR1 and CDR2: SQVTM, ANQGSEA. V dropped 7 bases and J dropped 0; count of bases not matched to a gene: 6. The CDR3 sequence is 14 residues long. The CDR3: CSARGQGSTDTQYF. The CDR3 region has the DNA TGCAGCGCCCGAGGACAGGGAAGCACAGATACGCAGTATTTT.